Below are 20 T cell receptor beta chains sequenced from a single sample in a study of identical twins. MiXCR, applied by TCRdb to the 5' RACE reads, yields one record per CDR3 protein. The sample carries 500,000 to 650,000 distinct CDR3 sequences, 20% to 25% recorded once. The same data also contributed to another study, on yellow fever vaccine responses in identical twins.

Source material: CD4+ T cells sorted from blood. Receptor source: a woman aged 18-29 years in good health.

This clonotype was picked up many times. The V gene is TRBV12-3 or TRBV12-4, the J gene TRBJ1-1; D is uncertain. V lost 3 bases and J lost 1, with 3 bases in between. The length of the CDR3 is 12 residues. The CDR3 reads CASSFANTEAFF. CDR3 coding DNA: TGTGCCAGCAGTTTTGCGAACACTGAAGCTTTCTTT.

This clonotype came up a few times. J is TRBJ2-3 and V is TRBV29-1, with D maybe TRBD1 (6 bases). The germline CDR1 and CDR2 sequences are SQVTM and ANQGSEA. The germline V and J ends were trimmed by 4 bases and 2 bases, with 13 bases remaining between them. CDR3 length: 14 amino acids. The DNA of the CDR3 is TGCAGCGTTGTTCGCAGGGACAACACAGATACGCAGTATTTT. This sequence encodes CSVVRRDNTDTQYF.

This clonotype has only a few counts. V is TRBV11-2 and J is TRBJ2-7; 15 bases agree with TRBD2. The CDR3 loop spans 18 amino acids. CDR1 is SGHAT, CDR2 FQNNGV, per germline. Unmatched junction bases numbered 9, after V lost 3 bases and J lost 3 bases. The CDR3 sequence is CASSLIRGLAGGNYEQYF. The CDR3 bases are TGTGCCAGCAGCTTGATCCGAGGACTAGCGGGAGGGAACTACGAGCAGTACTTC.

The chain recombines TRBV12-3 or TRBV12-4 with TRBJ2-6; 11 bases match TRBD1. There are 16 residues in the CDR3. V lost 6 bases to trimming and J lost 0 bases; unmatched junction nucleotides: 1. The CDR3 spells CASSGQGASGANVLTF. As DNA, the CDR3 is TGTGCCAGCAGCGGACAGGGGGCCTCTGGGGCCAACGTCCTGACTTTC.

The CDR3, as DNA: TGTGCCACCAGTGATTCTGTAGGGAACACTGAAGCTTTCTTT. It encodes CATSDSVGNTEAFF. The chain links TRBV24-1 to TRBJ1-1; D gene uncertain. Germline CDR1 is KGHDR and CDR2 is SFDVKD. The ends were cut back, 2 bases at V and 1 base at J, with 7 bases in the middle. CDR3 length: 14 residues.

This clonotype was detected only once. This sequence joins TRBV27 and TRBJ2-1; 8 bases agree with TRBD1. CDR3 length: 15 amino acids. Trimming removed 7 bases from V and 5 bases from J; junction bases left unmatched: 10. Germline V gene data show CDR1 as MNHEY and CDR2 as SMNVEV (reference sequence). CDR3 nucleotides: TGTGCCAGCACCAGCGCCGGGACAGGAAACAATGAGCAGTTCTTC. Its protein is CASTSAGTGNNEQFF.

This clonotype showed up just a few times. The genes are TRBV20-1 and TRBJ2-3, with 8 bases matching TRBD1. The CDR3 extends over 16 amino acids. Per the germline V gene, CDR1 is DFQATT and CDR2 is SNEGSKA (reference sequence). Losses at the gene ends were 6 bases for V and 0 bases for J; bases not matched to a gene: 11. Here the CDR3 DNA reads TGCAGTGCCCTCGACAGGGACAGGTTGAGCACAGATACGCAGTATTTT. It translates to CSALDRDRLSTDTQYF.

This clonotype has more than one count but fewer than ten. The J gene is TRBJ2-1, the V gene TRBV7-3, with 7 bases lining up with TRBD1. Germline CDR1 is SGHTA and CDR2 is FQGTGA. Trimming at V came to 5 bases and at J to 4 bases, leaving 5 bases not matched to a gene. This CDR3 region has 14 residues. CDR3 amino acids: CASSPGTEYNEQFF. The CDR3 DNA follows: TGTGCCAGCAGCCCTGGGACAGAGTACAATGAGCAGTTCTTC.

The chain recombines TRBV5-1 with TRBJ2-3; 8 nucleotides match TRBD2. The V gene end was trimmed by 0 bases and the J gene end by 2 bases; junction bases not matched to a gene: 8. The germline CDR1 and CDR2 sequences are SGHRS and YFSETQ. The CDR3 sequence is 17 residues long. This chain's CDR3 is CASSLGNSGRATDTQYF. Written as DNA, the CDR3 is TGCGCCAGCAGCTTGGGTAACTCCGGGAGGGCCACAGATACGCAGTATTTT.

This chain connects TRBV12-3 or TRBV12-4 to TRBJ1-1; no clear D gene. V was clipped by 3 bases and J by 3 bases, with 8 bases between them. The CDR3 has 13 residues. CDR3 DNA sequence: TGTGCCAGCAGTTTTGTTTGGGACACTGAAGCTTTCTTT. Its translation: CASSFVWDTEAFF.

The chain carries TRBV5-1 and TRBJ2-5; D is uncertain. Germline assignment: CDR1 SGHRS and CDR2 YFSETQ. The germline V and J ends were trimmed by 4 bases and 4 bases, with 11 bases remaining between them. The CDR3 runs to 13 residues. The CDR3 sequence is CASSTQLGETQYF. In DNA, the CDR3 is TGCGCCAGCAGCACTCAGCTAGGAGAGACCCAGTACTTC. Combining the CDR3 with reference TRBV5-1 and TRBJ2-5 gives the whole variable domain KAGVTQTPRYLIKTRGQQVTLSCSPISGHRSVSWYQQTPGQGLQFLFEYFSETQRNKGNFPGRFSGRQFSNSRSEMNVSTLELGDSALYLCASSTQLGETQYFGPGTRLLVL.

This clonotype was seen repeatedly, ten times or more. V and J are TRBV5-1 and TRBJ1-2; 7 bases match TRBD1. V lost 0 bases and J lost 1; bases outside the gene matches: 6. CDR1 is SGHRS, CDR2 YFSETQ, per germline. CDR3 size: 16 residues. This CDR3 is CASSLAGTDYNYGYTF. The CDR3 bases are TGCGCCAGCAGCTTGGCCGGGACAGATTATAACTATGGCTACACCTTC.

A few counts support this clonotype. The chain combines TRBV20-1 with TRBJ2-3; the match to TRBD2 covers 9 bases. The CDR3 runs to 16 residues. The J segment lost 5 bases and the V segment lost 6 bases, leaving 15 bases of the junction unmatched. Germline CDR1 DFQATT, CDR2 SNEGSKA (reference sequence). Written as DNA, the CDR3 is TGCAGTGCCTATATTAGCGGGGGAGATAGGGGAGATACGCAGTATTTT. Amino acid sequence: CSAYISGGDRGDTQYF.

This clonotype was seen a few times. This chain connects TRBV29-1 to TRBJ2-1, with D tentatively TRBD1 (6 bases). Trimming left V 7 bases short and J 6 bases short, with 16 bases between. Germline loops: CDR1 SQVTM, CDR2 ANQGSEA. The CDR3 totals 13 residues. Written as DNA, the CDR3 is TGCAGCGCCTCCAGGGGTTCGGGCAATGAGCAGTTCTTC. Protein sequence: CSASRGSGNEQFF.

This clonotype was seen more than once but under ten times. The genes are TRBV3-1 and TRBJ1-1; D is undetermined. The V end lost 4 bases, the J end lost 11 bases, and 14 bases lay between the germline ends. Germline-derived CDR1 and CDR2 are LGHDT and YNNKEL (reference sequence). This CDR3 contains 12 residues. The CDR3 DNA follows: TGTGCCAGCAGCCCAGTCGATGGAGACGCTTTCTTT. Translating it yields CASSPVDGDAFF.

The chain couples TRBV29-1 to TRBJ2-2; D possibly uses TRBD1 or TRBD2 (5 bases each). CDR1 is SQVTM, CDR2 ANQGSEA, per germline. The CDR3 loop spans 13 amino acids. Deletions cut 6 bases from V and 8 bases from J, with 16 bases between. This chain's CDR3 is CSVGHGAGGELFF. Written as DNA, the CDR3 is TGCAGCGTGGGCCACGGGGCTGGAGGGGAGCTGTTTTTT.

This clonotype turned up a few times. The chain combines TRBV27 with TRBJ2-1, with D maybe TRBD1 (6 bases). The CDR3 length is 16 residues. Germline CDR1 MNHEY, CDR2 SMNVEV (reference sequence). Trimming took off 1 base at V and 4 bases at J, with 14 bases between the two ends. The CDR3 nucleotides are TGTGCCAGCAGTTTATTGCCGGGACACGGGTACAATGAGCAGTTCTTC. This translates into CASSLLPGHGYNEQFF.

This rearrangement joins TRBV5-1 to TRBJ2-1; D is unresolved. The CDR3 extends over 14 amino acids. Trimming removed 5 bases from V and 0 bases from J, with 9 bases in between. Germline assignment: CDR1 SGHRS and CDR2 YFSETQ. In DNA form, the CDR3 reads TGCGCCAGCAGAGGAGAAATCTCCTACAATGAGCAGTTCTTC. This translates into CASRGEISYNEQFF.

This clonotype turned up a few times. The rearrangement links TRBV12-3 or TRBV12-4 to TRBJ1-5; D is unclear. The CDR3 totals 15 residues. The V end was cut by 5 bases, the J end by 1 base, with 12 bases between. The CDR3 spells CASSHPRGSNQPQHF. The CDR3 DNA sequence: TGTGCCAGCAGTCACCCGCGGGGAAGCAATCAGCCCCAGCATTTT.

This clonotype has a count of ten or more. V is TRBV6-1 and J is TRBJ2-1; TRBD2 agrees at 7 bases. V dropped 7 bases and J dropped 3; count of bases not matched to a gene: 12. The CDR3 consists of 16 residues. From germline, CDR1 is MNHNS and CDR2 SASEGT. In DNA form, the CDR3 reads TGTGCCAGCACTGCGTCAGCGGGGATTTTCTACAATGAGCAGTTCTTC. Translated: CASTASAGIFYNEQFF.